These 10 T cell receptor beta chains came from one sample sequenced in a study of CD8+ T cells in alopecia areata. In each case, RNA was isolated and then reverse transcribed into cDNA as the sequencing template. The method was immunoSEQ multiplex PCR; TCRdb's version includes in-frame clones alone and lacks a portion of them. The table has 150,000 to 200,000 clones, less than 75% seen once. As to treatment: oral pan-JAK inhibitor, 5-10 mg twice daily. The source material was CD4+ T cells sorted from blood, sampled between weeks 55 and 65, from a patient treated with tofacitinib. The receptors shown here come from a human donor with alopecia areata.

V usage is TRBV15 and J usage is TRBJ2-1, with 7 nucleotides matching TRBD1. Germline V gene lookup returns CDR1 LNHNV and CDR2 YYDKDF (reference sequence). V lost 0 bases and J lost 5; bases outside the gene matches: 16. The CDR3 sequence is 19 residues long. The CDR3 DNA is TGTGCCACCAGCAGAGACCTTATTTCCGGGACAGTGAGCCACAATGAGCAGTTCTTC. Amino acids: CATSRDLISGTVSHNEQFF. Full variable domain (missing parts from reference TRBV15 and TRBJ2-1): DAMVIQNPRYQVTQFGKPVTLSCSQTLNHNVMYWYQQKSSQAPKLLFHYYDKDFNNEADTPDNFQSRRPNTSFCFLDIRSPGLGDTAMYLCATSRDLISGTVSHNEQFFGPGTRLTVL.

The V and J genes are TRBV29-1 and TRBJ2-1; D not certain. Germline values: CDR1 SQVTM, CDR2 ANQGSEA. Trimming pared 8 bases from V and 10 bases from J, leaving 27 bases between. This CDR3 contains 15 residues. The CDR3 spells CSTRHPPSPSEEQFF. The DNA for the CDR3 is TGCAGCACCCGGCACCCCCCGTCCCCCTCAGAGGAGCAGTTCTTC.

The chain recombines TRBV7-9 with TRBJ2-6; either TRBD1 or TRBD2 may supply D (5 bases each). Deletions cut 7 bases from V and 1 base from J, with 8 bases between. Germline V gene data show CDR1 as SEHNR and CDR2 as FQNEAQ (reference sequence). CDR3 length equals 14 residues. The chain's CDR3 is CASIGASGANVLTF. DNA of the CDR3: TGTGCCAGCATCGGGGCGTCTGGGGCCAACGTCCTGACTTTC. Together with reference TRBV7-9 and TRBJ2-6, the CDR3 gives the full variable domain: DTGVSQNPRHKITKRGQNVTFRCDPISEHNRLYWYRQTLGQGPEFLTYFQNEAQLEKSRLLSDRFSAERPKGSFSTLEIQRTEQGDSAMYLCASIGASGANVLTFGAGSRLTVL.

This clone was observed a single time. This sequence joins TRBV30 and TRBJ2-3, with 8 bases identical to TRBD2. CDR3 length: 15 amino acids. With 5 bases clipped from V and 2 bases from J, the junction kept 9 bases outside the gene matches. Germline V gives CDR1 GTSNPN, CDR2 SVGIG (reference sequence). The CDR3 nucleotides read TGTGCCTGGGGCCGCGGAGCGGGGGTCACAGATACGCAGTATTTT. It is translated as CAWGRGAGVTDTQYF.

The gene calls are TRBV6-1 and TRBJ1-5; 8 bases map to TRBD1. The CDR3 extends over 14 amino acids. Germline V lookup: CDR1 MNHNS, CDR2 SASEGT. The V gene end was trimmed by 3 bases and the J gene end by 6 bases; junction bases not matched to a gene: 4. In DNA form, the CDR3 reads TGTGCCAGCAGTGACGGACAGGGCGGTCAGCCCCAGCATTTT. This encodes CASSDGQGGQPQHF.

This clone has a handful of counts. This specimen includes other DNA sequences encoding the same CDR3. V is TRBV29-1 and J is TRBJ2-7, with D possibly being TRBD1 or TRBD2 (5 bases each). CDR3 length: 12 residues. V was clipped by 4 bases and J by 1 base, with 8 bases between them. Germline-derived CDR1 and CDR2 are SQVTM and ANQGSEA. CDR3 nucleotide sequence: TGCAGCGTTGGGGACCTTTCCTACGAGCAGTACTTC. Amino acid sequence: CSVGDLSYEQYF.

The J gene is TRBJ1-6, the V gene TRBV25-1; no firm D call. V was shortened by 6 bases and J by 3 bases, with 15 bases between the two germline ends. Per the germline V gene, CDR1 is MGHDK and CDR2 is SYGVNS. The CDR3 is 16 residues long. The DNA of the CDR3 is TGTGCCAGCAGAACGGCGCGTGACCACTATAATTCACCCCTCCACTTT. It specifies CASRTARDHYNSPLHF.

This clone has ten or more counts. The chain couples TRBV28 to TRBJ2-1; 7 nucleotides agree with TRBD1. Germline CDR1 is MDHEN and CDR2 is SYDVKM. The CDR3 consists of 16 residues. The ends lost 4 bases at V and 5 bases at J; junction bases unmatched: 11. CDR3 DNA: TGTGCCAGCAGTTACCTCGACTGGGGACAGAACAATGAGCAGTTCTTC. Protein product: CASSYLDWGQNNEQFF.

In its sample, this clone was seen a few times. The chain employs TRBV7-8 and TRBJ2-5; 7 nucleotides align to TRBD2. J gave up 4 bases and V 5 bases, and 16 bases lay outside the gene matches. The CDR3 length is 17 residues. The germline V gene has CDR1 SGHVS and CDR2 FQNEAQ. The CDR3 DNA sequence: TGTGCCAGCAGCCCTATTACCCGGACTAGTCCTGGAGAGACCCAGTACTTC. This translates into CASSPITRTSPGETQYF.

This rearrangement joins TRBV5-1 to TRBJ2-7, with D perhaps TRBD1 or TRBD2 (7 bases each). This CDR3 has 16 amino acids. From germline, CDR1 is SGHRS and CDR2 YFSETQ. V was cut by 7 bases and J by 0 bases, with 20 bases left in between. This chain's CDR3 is CASFPRGDSPSYEQYF. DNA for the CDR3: TGCGCCAGCTTCCCTCGGGGGGACAGCCCCTCCTACGAGCAGTACTTC.